Below are 9 T cell receptor beta chains sequenced from a single sample in a study of blood T cell repertoires in COVID-19. The assay was immunoSEQ multiplex PCR, and TCRdb's table has in-frame clones only and misses some. The sample consists of about 250,000 clones, roughly 85% of them appearing once. The specimen was peripheral blood. Receptors originate from a man younger than 35 with active or convalescent COVID-19.

In DNA, the CDR3 is TGTGCCAGTAGTCATCCGGGACAGAGCTCCTACAATGAGCAGTTCTTC. Translating gives CASSHPGQSSYNEQFF. V usage is TRBV19 and J usage is TRBJ2-1; 7 positions match TRBD1. This CDR3 has 16 residues. Germline CDR1 and CDR2: LNHDA and SQIVND (reference sequence). Germline trimming cut 5 bases from V and 0 bases from J; bases unmatched to any gene: 7.

This chain connects TRBV4-2 to TRBJ2-7; tentatively, D is TRBD1 (6 bases). Trimming took 0 bases from V and 2 from J, leaving 11 bases between them. The CDR3 runs 15 residues. CDR1 and CDR2 from the germline V gene are LGHNA and YNFKEQ. CDR3 region: CASSQDLGATYEQYF. CDR3 coding DNA: TGTGCCAGCAGCCAAGATCTGGGGGCTACCTACGAGCAGTACTTC.

J is TRBJ2-3 and V is TRBV5-1, with TRBD2 matching over 11 bases. Unmatched junction bases numbered 8, after V lost 3 bases and J lost 2 bases. CDR1 is SGHRS, CDR2 YFSETQ, per germline. The CDR3 is 17 amino acids. CDR3 coding DNA: TGCGCCAGCAGCTCCGGGACTAGCGGCTCCCTCACAGATACGCAGTATTTT. Translation gives CASSSGTSGSLTDTQYF.

The chain combines TRBV27 with TRBJ2-7; the match to TRBD1 covers 7 bases. The germline V gene has CDR1 MNHEY and CDR2 SMNVEV (reference sequence). The CDR3 covers 16 residues. The trim removed 1 base at V and 5 bases at J, leaving 11 bases unmatched. The DNA for the CDR3 is TGTGCCAGCAGTTTATTAGGGTTTGCAGGGGGAAACGAGCAGTACTTC. Amino acid sequence: CASSLLGFAGGNEQYF.

The gene calls are TRBV7-8 and TRBJ2-5; 10 bases are shared with TRBD2. Germline V gene sequence: CDR1 SGHVS, CDR2 FQNEAQ. V trimming: 0 bases; J trimming: 4 bases; junction bases outside the gene matches: 5. The CDR3 is 16 amino acids. DNA of the CDR3: TGTGCCAGCAGCTTAGCGGAAGCGGGAGGGCCAGAGACCCAGTACTTC. It specifies CASSLAEAGGPETQYF.

This chain connects TRBV27 to TRBJ1-5; 7 positions agree with TRBD1. The CDR3 totals 15 residues. J was trimmed by 4 bases and V by 2 bases; bases with no gene match: 5. CDR1 is MNHEY, CDR2 SMNVEV, per germline (reference sequence). The chain's CDR3 is CASSLGTGVNQPQHF. The CDR3 coding sequence is TGTGCCAGCAGTTTAGGCACAGGGGTAAATCAGCCCCAGCATTTT.

The chain links TRBV30 to TRBJ1-2; 7 bases are shared with TRBD1. The CDR3 extends over 13 amino acids. In germline, CDR1 is GTSNPN, CDR2 SVGIG (reference sequence). J lost 3 bases, V lost 2 bases, and 3 bases had no gene match. CDR3 loop: CAWSQGVDYGYTF. The CDR3 region has the DNA TGTGCCTGGAGTCAGGGGGTGGACTATGGCTACACCTTC.

The chain employs TRBV27 and TRBJ2-1; 14 bases match TRBD2. CDR3 length: 18 amino acids. Unmatched junction bases numbered 7, after V lost 4 bases and J lost 2 bases. CDR1 and CDR2 (germline): MNHEY, SMNVEV (reference sequence). This CDR3 is CASSYRMTSGRAYNEQFF. The CDR3 region has the DNA TGTGCCAGCAGTTATAGAATGACTAGCGGGAGGGCCTACAATGAGCAGTTCTTC.

V and J are TRBV27 and TRBJ2-5; D may be TRBD1 (7 bases). V was trimmed by 4 bases and J by 5 bases, leaving 17 bases between them. This CDR3 contains 15 residues. Looked up from germline, CDR1 is MNHEY and CDR2 is SMNVEV (reference sequence). The CDR3: CASSSARGARETQYF. Written as DNA, the CDR3 is TGTGCCAGCAGTTCAGCCAGGGGGGCGAGGGAGACCCAGTACTTC.